This is a list of T cell receptor beta chains from one sample in a study of blood T cells in healthy people across ages. In TCRdb, the 5' RACE reads were re-called with MiXCR into one record per CDR3 protein. This sample has over 1,500,000 distinct CDR3 sequences, with about two fifths found just once. Sample: blood. The receptors originated from a human donor in good health. CDR3s include the opening cysteine and the closing phenylalanine or tryptophan. The order of the fields is CDR3 protein, CDR3 DNA, D gene, J gene, clone size, V gene. D genes are given only for firm matches. Not every row has a clone size; where given, it reads once, few, many or a size class.

CASRYRVPTLDDNSPLHF,TGTGCCAGCAGGTACCGGGTCCCAACCTTAGACGATAATTCACCCCTCCACTTT,-,TRBJ1-6,-,TRBV12-3/TRBV12-4
CSASPGGPVTDTQYF,TGCAGTGCTAGTCCCGGGGGGCCGGTGACAGATACGCAGTATTTT,-,TRBJ2-3,once,TRBV20-1
CASSEIWDSREQFF,TGTGCCAGCAGTGAAATCTGGGACTCTAGGGAGCAGTTCTTC,-,TRBJ2-1,once,TRBV6-1
CSARGGTAYEQYF,TGCAGTGCTAGAGGAGGGACAGCCTACGAGCAGTACTTC,TRBD1,TRBJ2-7,-,TRBV20-1
CASSYALAGVPCEQYF,TGTGCCAGCAGTTACGCACTAGCGGGGGTACCCTGCGAGCAGTACTTC,TRBD2,TRBJ2-7,-,TRBV6-5
CASSYQGGSSDTQYF,TGTGCCAGCAGTTACCAAGGGGGGAGTTCCGATACGCAGTATTTT,-,TRBJ2-3,-,TRBV6-6
CSARASYNEQFF,TGCAGTGCCCGAGCGAGCTACAATGAGCAGTTCTTC,-,TRBJ2-1,many,TRBV20-1
CASSPRFSSAETQYF,TGTGCCAGCAGCCCCCGTTTTAGTAGCGCTGAGACCCAGTACTTC,-,TRBJ2-5,-,TRBV7-2
CASSREHFYEQYF,TGTGCCAGCAGCCGGGAGCACTTCTACGAGCAGTACTTC,-,TRBJ2-7,few,TRBV7-9
CSATGVQGYNEQFF,TGCAGTGCGACAGGGGTACAGGGCTACAATGAGCAGTTCTTC,TRBD1,TRBJ2-1,few,TRBV20-1
CASSEQAALVYNQPQHF,TGTGCCAGCAGTGAACAAGCCGCGCTGGTCTACAATCAGCCCCAGCATTTT,-,TRBJ1-5,-,TRBV2
CASSLDGLGGYTF,TGTGCCAGCAGCTTAGATGGGCTTGGGGGCTACACCTTC,-,TRBJ1-2,few,TRBV11-2
CASSFRGASAGYTF,TGTGCCAGCAGCTTCAGGGGAGCCTCAGCAGGCTACACCTTC,-,TRBJ1-2,-,TRBV7-2
CASSLMVTDTQYF,TGTGCCAGCAGCCTAATGGTTACAGATACGCAGTATTTT,-,TRBJ2-3,few,TRBV7-2
CVRPAPDFSNYGYTF,TGCGTTAGACCAGCACCGGACTTCTCCAACTATGGCTACACCTTC,-,TRBJ1-2,-,TRBV20-1
CASSLALKRGCTF,TGTGCCAGCAGCTTAGCGCTAAAGCGGGGCTGCACCTTC,-,TRBJ1-2,-,TRBV7-2
CAISTGTTSSGANVLTF,TGTGCCATCAGTACCGGGACTACTAGCTCTGGGGCCAACGTCCTGACTTTC,TRBD2,TRBJ2-6,-,TRBV10-3
CASSQHSTGGYEQYF,TGTGCCAGCAGCCAGCACTCGACAGGGGGCTACGAGCAGTACTTC,TRBD1,TRBJ2-7,-,TRBV4-2
CASSFSGVGNTIYF,TGTGCCAGCAGTTTTTCGGGGGTGGGAAACACCATATATTTT,-,TRBJ1-3,few,TRBV28
CSAREGHDYNEQFF,TGCAGTGCTAGAGAGGGGCACGATTACAATGAGCAGTTCTTC,-,TRBJ2-1,-,TRBV20-1
CASSSAGEQYF,TGTGCCAGCAGCTCGGCGGGGGAGCAGTACTTC,-,TRBJ2-7,many,TRBV7-9
CASSLQNVNEQFF,TGTGCCAGCAGTTTACAAAACGTTAATGAGCAGTTCTTC,-,TRBJ2-1,-,TRBV27
CASSLGPGSQPQHF,TGTGCCAGCAGCTTAGGGCCTGGCAGTCAGCCCCAGCATTTT,-,TRBJ1-5,-,TRBV7-6
CASSSLGHQYF,TGTGCCAGCAGCTCCCTAGGTCACCAGTACTTC,-,TRBJ2-5,-,TRBV7-2
CASSQFPGYPQHF,TGTGCCAGCAGCCAATTCCCCGGGTATCCCCAGCATTTT,-,TRBJ1-5,-,TRBV3-1
CASSFTGDSYNEQFF,TGTGCCAGCAGCTTCACAGGAGACTCCTACAATGAGCAGTTCTTC,-,TRBJ2-1,-,TRBV7-2
CASSQVWTSGGQRSTYEQYF,TGCGCCAGCAGCCAAGTCTGGACTAGCGGGGGACAGAGGTCGACCTACGAGCAGTACTTC,TRBD2,TRBJ2-7,-,TRBV4-1
CASSLTGIEGYTF,TGCGCCAGCAGCTTGACTGGTATCGAAGGCTACACCTTC,-,TRBJ1-2,-,TRBV5-1
CASTRTGATDGYTF,TGCGCCAGCACCAGGACAGGGGCTACGGACGGCTACACCTTC,TRBD1,TRBJ1-2,-,TRBV5-1
CASSPSDPLAGRVYNEQFF,TGTGCCAGCAGCCCCTCAGACCCACTAGCGGGTCGAGTCTACAATGAGCAGTTCTTC,TRBD2,TRBJ2-1,few,TRBV14
CTASGRAFEQYF,TGTACCGCAAGCGGCCGGGCCTTCGAGCAGTACTTC,-,TRBJ2-7,-,TRBV28
CASRPGTGASPLHF,TGTGCCAGCAGGCCCGGGACAGGGGCTTCACCCCTCCACTTT,TRBD1,TRBJ1-6,-,TRBV27
CASMGSKGTDTQYF,TGTGCCAGCATGGGCTCTAAAGGAACAGATACGCAGTATTTT,-,TRBJ2-3,-,TRBV7-2
CASTNATGLIITSGNTIYF,TGTGCCAGCACAAATGCAACAGGGCTCATCATTACCTCTGGAAACACCATATATTTT,-,TRBJ1-3,many,TRBV28
CASSHLVERYNEQFF,TGTGCCAGCAGTCATCTTGTCGAGCGGTACAATGAGCAGTTCTTC,-,TRBJ2-1,-,TRBV12-3/TRBV12-4
CASREGGVRNEQFF,TGTGCCAGCAGGGAAGGAGGGGTTCGGAATGAGCAGTTCTTC,-,TRBJ2-1,-,TRBV11-1
CASSFVGGSYEQYF,TGCGCCAGCAGCTTTGTGGGGGGCTCCTACGAGCAGTACTTC,-,TRBJ2-7,many,TRBV5-1
CSARSAFEAFF,TGCAGTGCTAGATCCGCGTTTGAAGCTTTCTTT,-,TRBJ1-1,-,TRBV20-1
CATSQGTLSNQPQHF,TGTGCCACCAGTCAGGGAACGTTGAGCAATCAGCCCCAGCATTTT,-,TRBJ1-5,-,TRBV24-1
CASSLGTGIPYEQYF,TGTGCCAGCAGTTTAGGGACAGGGATTCCCTACGAGCAGTACTTC,TRBD1,TRBJ2-7,-,TRBV12-3/TRBV12-4
CASSSEVGEQYF,TGTGCCAGCAGCTCGGAGGTGGGCGAGCAGTACTTC,-,TRBJ2-7,-,TRBV7-9
CASRLAGEGEQFF,TGCGCCAGCCGATTAGCGGGGGAGGGTGAGCAGTTCTTC,TRBD2,TRBJ2-1,few,TRBV10-2
CASSLTGGTAQYF,TGTGCCAGCAGTCTTACAGGGGGCACCGCGCAGTATTTT,TRBD1,TRBJ2-3,once,TRBV27
CASSRTEKNTEAFF,TGTGCCAGCAGCAGGACTGAGAAGAACACGGAAGCTTTCTTT,-,TRBJ1-1,-,TRBV7-2
CASSTRDGYNEQFF,TGTGCCAGCAGCACCCGGGACGGCTACAATGAGCAGTTCTTC,-,TRBJ2-1,-,TRBV7-2
CASSWSSGANTGELFF,TGTGCCAGCAGCTGGTCTAGCGGGGCCAACACCGGGGAGCTGTTTTTT,TRBD2,TRBJ2-2,once,TRBV7-2
CSRTTSGETQYF,TGCAGTAGGACGACTAGCGGGGAGACCCAGTACTTC,TRBD2,TRBJ2-5,many,TRBV20-1
CASTLTFNEQFF,TGTGCCAGCACGTTAACCTTCAATGAGCAGTTCTTC,-,TRBJ2-1,few,TRBV12-3/TRBV12-4
CASSFWRGGLYNEQFF,TGTGCCAGCAGCTTCTGGAGAGGTGGGCTATACAATGAGCAGTTCTTC,-,TRBJ2-1,-,TRBV7-2
CASRKPWGDINSPLHF,TGTGCCAGCAGAAAGCCGTGGGGGGACATCAATTCACCCCTCCACTTT,-,TRBJ1-6,-,TRBV12-3/TRBV12-4
CASSKTGLDNEQFF,TGCGCCAGCAGCAAGACAGGGCTCGATAATGAGCAGTTCTTC,TRBD1,TRBJ2-1,few,TRBV5-1
CASSLSGGQNIQETQFF,TGTGCCAGCAGCTTATCGGGCGGACAGAATATCCAAGAGACCCAGTTCTTC,-,TRBJ2-1,-,TRBV7-2
CSARVGTSGDTDTQYF,TGCAGTGCTAGAGTCGGGACTAGCGGGGACACAGATACGCAGTATTTT,TRBD2,TRBJ2-3,-,TRBV20-1
CSARAIGLAGFRNTQYF,TGCAGTGCTAGAGCCATCGGACTAGCGGGGTTCAGGAATACGCAGTATTTT,TRBD2,TRBJ2-3,-,TRBV20-1